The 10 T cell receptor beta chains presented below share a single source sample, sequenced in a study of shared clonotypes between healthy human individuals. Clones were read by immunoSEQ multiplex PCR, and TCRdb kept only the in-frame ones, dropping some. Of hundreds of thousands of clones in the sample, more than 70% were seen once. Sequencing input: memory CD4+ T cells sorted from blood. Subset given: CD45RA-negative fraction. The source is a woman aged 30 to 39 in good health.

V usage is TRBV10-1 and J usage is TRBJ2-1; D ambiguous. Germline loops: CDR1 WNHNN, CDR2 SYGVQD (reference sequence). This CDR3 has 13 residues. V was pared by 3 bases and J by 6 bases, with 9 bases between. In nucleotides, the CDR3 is TGCGCCAGCAGTGAAGGTAATGCCAATGAGCAGTTCTTC. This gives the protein CASSEGNANEQFF.

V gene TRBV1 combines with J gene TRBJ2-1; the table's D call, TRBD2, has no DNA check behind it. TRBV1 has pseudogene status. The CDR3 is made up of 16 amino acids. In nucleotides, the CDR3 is TGCACCAGCAGCCAAGCCCGGGACTCGGACTACAATGAGCAGTTCTTC. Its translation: CTSSQARDSDYNEQFF.

In DNA form, the CDR3 reads TGTGCCAGCAGGAATAGCGGGGAACCACTCAATGAGCAGTTCTTC. It translates to CASRNSGEPLNEQFF. The chain carries TRBV27 and TRBJ2-1; 8 nucleotides match TRBD2. The CDR3 spans 15 residues. J gave up 6 bases and V 6 bases, and 10 bases lay outside the gene matches. Germline V gene data show CDR1 as MNHEY and CDR2 as SMNVEV (reference sequence).

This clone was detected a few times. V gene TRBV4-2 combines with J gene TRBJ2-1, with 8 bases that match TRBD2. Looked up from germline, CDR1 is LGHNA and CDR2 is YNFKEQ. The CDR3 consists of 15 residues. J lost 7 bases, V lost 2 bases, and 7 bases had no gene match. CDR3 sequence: CASSQLAGRGNEQFF. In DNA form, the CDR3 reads TGTGCCAGCAGCCAACTAGCGGGTCGAGGTAATGAGCAGTTCTTC.

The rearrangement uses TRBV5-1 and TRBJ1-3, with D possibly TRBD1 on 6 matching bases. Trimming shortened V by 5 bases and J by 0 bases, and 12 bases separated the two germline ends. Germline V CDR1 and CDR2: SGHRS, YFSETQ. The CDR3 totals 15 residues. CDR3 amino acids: CASSPGTNSGNTIYF. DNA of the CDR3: TGCGCCAGCAGTCCGGGGACAAACTCTGGAAACACCATATATTTT.

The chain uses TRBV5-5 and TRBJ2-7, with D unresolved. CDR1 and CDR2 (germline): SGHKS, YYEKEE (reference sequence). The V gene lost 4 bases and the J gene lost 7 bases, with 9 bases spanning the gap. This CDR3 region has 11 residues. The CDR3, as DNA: TGTGCCAGCAGCATGACTGGGGAGCAGTACTTC. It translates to CASSMTGEQYF.

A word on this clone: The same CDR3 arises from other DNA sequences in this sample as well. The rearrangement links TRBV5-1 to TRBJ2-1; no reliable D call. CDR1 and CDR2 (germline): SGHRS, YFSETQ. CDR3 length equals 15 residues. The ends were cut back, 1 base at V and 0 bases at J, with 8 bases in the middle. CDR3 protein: CASSLSRNSYNEQFF. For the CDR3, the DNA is TGCGCCAGCAGCTTGAGCAGAAACTCCTACAATGAGCAGTTCTTC.

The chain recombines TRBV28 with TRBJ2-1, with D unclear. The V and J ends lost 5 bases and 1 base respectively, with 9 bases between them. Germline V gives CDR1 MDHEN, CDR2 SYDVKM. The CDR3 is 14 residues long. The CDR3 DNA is TGTGCCAGCAGTCGACTCGAATCCTACAATGAGCAGTTCTTC. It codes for CASSRLESYNEQFF. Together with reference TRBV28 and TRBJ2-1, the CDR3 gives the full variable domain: DVKVTQSSRYLVKRTGEKVFLECVQDMDHENMFWYRQDPGLGLRLIYFSYDVKMKEKGDIPEGYSVSREKKERFSLILESASTNQTSMYLCASSRLESYNEQFFGPGTRLTVL.

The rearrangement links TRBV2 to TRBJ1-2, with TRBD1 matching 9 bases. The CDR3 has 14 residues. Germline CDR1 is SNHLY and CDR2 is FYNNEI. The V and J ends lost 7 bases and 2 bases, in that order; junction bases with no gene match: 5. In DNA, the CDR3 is TGTGCCAGCATGGTAGGACAGGGGAACTATGGCTACACCTTC. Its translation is CASMVGQGNYGYTF.

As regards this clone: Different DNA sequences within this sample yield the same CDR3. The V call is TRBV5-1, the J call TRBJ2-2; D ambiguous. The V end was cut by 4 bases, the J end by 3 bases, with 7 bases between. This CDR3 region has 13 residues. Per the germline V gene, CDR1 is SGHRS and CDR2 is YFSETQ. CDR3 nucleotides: TGCGCCAGCAGCACCGGAGACACCGGGGAGCTGTTTTTT. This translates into CASSTGDTGELFF. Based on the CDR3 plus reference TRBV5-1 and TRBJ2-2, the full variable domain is KAGVTQTPRYLIKTRGQQVTLSCSPISGHRSVSWYQQTPGQGLQFLFEYFSETQRNKGNFPGRFSGRQFSNSRSEMNVSTLELGDSALYLCASSTGDTGELFFGEGSRLTVL.